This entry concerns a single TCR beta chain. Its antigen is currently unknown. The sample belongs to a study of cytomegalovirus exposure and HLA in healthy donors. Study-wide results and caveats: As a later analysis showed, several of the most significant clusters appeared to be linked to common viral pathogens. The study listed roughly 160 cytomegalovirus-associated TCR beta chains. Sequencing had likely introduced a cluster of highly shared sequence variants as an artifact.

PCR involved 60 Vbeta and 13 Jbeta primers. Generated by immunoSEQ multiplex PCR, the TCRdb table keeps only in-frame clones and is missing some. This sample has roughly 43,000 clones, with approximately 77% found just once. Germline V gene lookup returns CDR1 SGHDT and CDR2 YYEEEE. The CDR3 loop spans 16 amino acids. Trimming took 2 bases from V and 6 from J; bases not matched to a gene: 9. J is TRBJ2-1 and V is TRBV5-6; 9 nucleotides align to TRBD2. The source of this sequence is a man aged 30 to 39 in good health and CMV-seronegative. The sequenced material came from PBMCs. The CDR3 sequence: CASSFALAGVANEQFF. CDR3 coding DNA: TGTGCCAGCAGCTTTGCACTAGCGGGTGTGGCCAATGAGCAGTTCTTC.